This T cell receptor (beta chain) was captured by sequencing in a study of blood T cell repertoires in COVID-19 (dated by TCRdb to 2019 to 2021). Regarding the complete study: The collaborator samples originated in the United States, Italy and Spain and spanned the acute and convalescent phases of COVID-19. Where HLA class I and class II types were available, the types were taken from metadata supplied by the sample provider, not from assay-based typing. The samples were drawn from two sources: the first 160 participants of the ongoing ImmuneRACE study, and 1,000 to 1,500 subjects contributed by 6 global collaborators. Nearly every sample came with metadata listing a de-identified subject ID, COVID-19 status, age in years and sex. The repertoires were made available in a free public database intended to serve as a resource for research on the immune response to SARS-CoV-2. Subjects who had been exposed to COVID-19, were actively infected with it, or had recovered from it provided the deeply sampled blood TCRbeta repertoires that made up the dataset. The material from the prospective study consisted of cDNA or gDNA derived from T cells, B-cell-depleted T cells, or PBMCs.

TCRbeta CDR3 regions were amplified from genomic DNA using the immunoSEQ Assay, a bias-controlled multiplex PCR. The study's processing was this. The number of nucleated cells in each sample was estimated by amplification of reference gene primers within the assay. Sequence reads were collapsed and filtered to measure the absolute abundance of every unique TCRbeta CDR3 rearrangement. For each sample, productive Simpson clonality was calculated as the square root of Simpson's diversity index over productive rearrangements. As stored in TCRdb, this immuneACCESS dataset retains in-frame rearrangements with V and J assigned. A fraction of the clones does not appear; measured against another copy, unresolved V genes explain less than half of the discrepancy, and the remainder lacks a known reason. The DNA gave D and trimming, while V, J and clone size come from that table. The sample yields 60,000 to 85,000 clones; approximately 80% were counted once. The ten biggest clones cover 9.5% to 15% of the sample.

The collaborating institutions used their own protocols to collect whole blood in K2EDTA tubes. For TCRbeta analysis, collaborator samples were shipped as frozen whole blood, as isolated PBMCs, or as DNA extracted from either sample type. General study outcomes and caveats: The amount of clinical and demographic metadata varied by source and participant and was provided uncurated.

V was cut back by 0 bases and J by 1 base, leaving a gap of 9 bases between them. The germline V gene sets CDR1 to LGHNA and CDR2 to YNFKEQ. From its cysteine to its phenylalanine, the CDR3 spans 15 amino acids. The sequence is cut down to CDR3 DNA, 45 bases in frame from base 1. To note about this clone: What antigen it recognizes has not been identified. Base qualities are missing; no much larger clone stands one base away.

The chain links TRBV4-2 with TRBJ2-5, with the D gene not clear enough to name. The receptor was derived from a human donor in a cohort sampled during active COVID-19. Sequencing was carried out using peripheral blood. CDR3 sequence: CASSQDGASQETQYF. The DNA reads TGTGCCAGCAGCCAAGATGGCGCTAGCCAAGAGACCCAGTACTTC.